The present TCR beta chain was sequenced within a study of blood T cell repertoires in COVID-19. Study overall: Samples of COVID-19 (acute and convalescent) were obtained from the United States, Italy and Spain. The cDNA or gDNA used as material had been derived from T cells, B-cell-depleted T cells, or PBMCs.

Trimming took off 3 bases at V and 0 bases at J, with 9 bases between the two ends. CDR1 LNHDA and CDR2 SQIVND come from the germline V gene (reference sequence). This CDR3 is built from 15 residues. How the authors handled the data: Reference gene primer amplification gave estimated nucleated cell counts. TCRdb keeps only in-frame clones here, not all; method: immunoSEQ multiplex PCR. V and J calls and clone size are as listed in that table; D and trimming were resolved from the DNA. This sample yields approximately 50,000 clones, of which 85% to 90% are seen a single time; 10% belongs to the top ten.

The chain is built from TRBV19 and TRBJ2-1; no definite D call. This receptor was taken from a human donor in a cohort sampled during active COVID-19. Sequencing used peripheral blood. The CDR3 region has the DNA TGTGCCAGTAGTATCTCCCAGATCTCCTACAATGAGCAGTTCTTC. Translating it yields CASSISQISYNEQFF. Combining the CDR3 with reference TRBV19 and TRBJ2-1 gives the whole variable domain DGGITQSPKYLFRKEGQNVTLSCEQNLNHDAMYWYRQDPGQGLRLIYYSQIVNDFQKGDIAEGYSVSREKKESFPLTVTSAQKNPTAFYLCASSISQISYNEQFFGPGTRLTVL.